This T cell receptor beta chain is drawn from a study of blood T cell repertoires in COVID-19. As for the study in general: COVID-19 samples, acute and convalescent, were from the United States, Italy and Spain.

TCRdb's table, derived via immunoSEQ multiplex PCR, lists solely in-frame clones and lacks some. The sample consists of roughly 87,000 clones, roughly 88% of them appearing once. The CDR3 is made up of 16 amino acids. Germline V gene lookup returns CDR1 MNHEY and CDR2 SVGAGI. The V and J ends lost 2 bases and 7 bases, in that order; junction bases with no gene match: 10. Input material: peripheral blood. This chain uses TRBV6-5 with TRBJ1-2; the match to TRBD1 covers 10 bases. This clonotype was obtained from a man aged 50-59 years with active COVID-19. The chain's CDR3 is CASSYTMGQGLFGYTF. CDR3 sequence (DNA): TGTGCCAGCAGTTACACCATGGGACAGGGGCTTTTTGGCTACACCTTC.